Listed here are 17 T cell receptor beta chains from one sample, sequenced in a study of cytomegalovirus exposure and HLA in healthy donors. Sequencing used immunoSEQ multiplex PCR; TCRdb keeps in-frame clones, though not all of them. This table has some 150,000 clones, roughly 87% appearing once. Sequencing was done on a sample of PBMCs. The receptor set was obtained from a young woman in good health and CMV-seropositive.

There are a few counts of this clone. This chain joins TRBV7-8 and TRBJ1-3; D uncertain. The CDR3 has 14 amino acids. V lost 8 bases, J lost 1 base, and 12 bases lay in between. Germline values: CDR1 SGHVS, CDR2 FQNEAQ. The CDR3 DNA sequence: TGTGCCAGCCAAAAAGGAGATTCTGGAAACACCATATATTTT. This translates into CASQKGDSGNTIYF. The variable domain in full, with the rest retrieved from reference TRBV7-8 and TRBJ1-3, is GAGVSQSPRYKVAKRGQDVALRCDPISGHVSLFWYQQALGQGPEFLTYFQNEAQLDKSGLPSDRFFAERPEGSVSTLKIQRTQQEDSAVYLCASQKGDSGNTIYFGEGSWLTVV.

CDR3 DNA sequence: TGTGCCACCAGCAGAGATGGAGACAGGGGAGCAGTGCAGTACTTC. This encodes CATSRDGDRGAVQYF. The gene calls are TRBV15 and TRBJ2-7; 8 bases map to TRBD1. CDR1 is LNHNV, CDR2 YYDKDF, per germline (reference sequence). The CDR3 is made up of 15 amino acids. V gave up 0 bases and J gave up 9 bases; unmatched junction bases: 10.

The chain employs TRBV13 and TRBJ2-5, with D possibly being TRBD2 (6 bases). V was trimmed by 3 bases and J by 1 base, leaving 18 bases between them. CDR1 and CDR2 from the germline V gene are PRHDT and FYEKMQ (reference sequence). The CDR3 is 17 amino acids. The CDR3 coding sequence is TGTGCCAGCAGCTTTTGGTCCCCTTTGCGGGGCCAAGAGACCCAGTACTTC. Translated: CASSFWSPLRGQETQYF.

The chain recombines TRBV30 with TRBJ2-3, with 8 positions matching TRBD2. The CDR3 consists of 15 residues. The V gene's germline CDR1 is GTSNPN and CDR2 SVGIG (reference sequence). The V segment lost 2 bases and the J segment 2 bases; nucleotides outside the gene matches: 6. The CDR3 DNA reads TGTGCCTGGAGTACCGGGAGGGGCCCCACAGATACGCAGTATTTT. It yields the protein CAWSTGRGPTDTQYF.

The chain is built from TRBV6-1 and TRBJ2-7, with a possible D match to TRBD1 (6 bases). The V end was cut by 8 bases, the J end by 0 bases, with 14 bases between. CDR1 MNHNS and CDR2 SASEGT come from the germline V gene. CDR3 length equals 14 residues. The CDR3 nucleotides read TGTGCCAGCGCCAGGGGACGGAACTCCTACGAGCAGTACTTC. Encoded protein: CASARGRNSYEQYF.

A single count supports this clone. The CDR3 region has the DNA TGCGCCAGCAGCTTGGAACAGGGGTGGACCGGGGAGCTGTTTTTT. Amino acids: CASSLEQGWTGELFF. The chain joins TRBV5-1 to TRBJ2-2, with 7 bases that match TRBD1. This CDR3 region has 15 residues. V was clipped by 0 bases and J by 5 bases; unmatched bases: 4. The germline V gene encodes CDR1 SGHRS and CDR2 YFSETQ.

V usage is TRBV6-5 and J usage is TRBJ2-1; no clear D gene. This CDR3 region has 11 residues. Germline CDR1 MNHEY, CDR2 SVGAGI. V lost 3 bases, J lost 7 bases, and 4 bases lay in between. The CDR3 here is CASSYLNEQFF. CDR3 coding DNA: TGTGCCAGCAGTTATCTTAATGAGCAGTTCTTC.

The CDR3 region has the DNA TGTGCCAGCAGCTTAGGGGACAGGCCTTCACCCCTCCACTTT. Translation gives CASSLGDRPSPLHF. The rearrangement uses TRBV7-6 and TRBJ1-6; 8 nucleotides agree with TRBD1. V was clipped by 1 base and J by 9 bases; unmatched bases: 2. The CDR3 contains 14 residues. Germline CDR1 is SGHVS and CDR2 is FNYEAQ.

V is TRBV15 and J is TRBJ2-7, with 8 bases lining up with TRBD2. V dropped 3 bases and J dropped 5; count of bases not matched to a gene: 12. The CDR3 consists of 16 residues. Germline CDR1 and CDR2: LNHNV and YYDKDF (reference sequence). This chain's CDR3 is CATSRERGGAGDEQYF. Written as DNA, the CDR3 is TGTGCCACCAGCAGGGAACGGGGGGGCGCAGGGGACGAGCAGTACTTC.

This chain links TRBV28 with TRBJ1-5; 7 nucleotides match TRBD1. With 5 bases clipped from V and 3 bases from J, the junction kept 13 bases outside the gene matches. In germline, CDR1 is MDHEN, CDR2 SYDVKM. The CDR3 has 17 amino acids. The CDR3 loop reads CASSPGDSLRPNQPQHF. The CDR3 region has the DNA TGTGCCAGCAGTCCCGGGGACAGTTTACGGCCCAATCAGCCCCAGCATTTT.

The chain uses TRBV27 and TRBJ1-1; 7 nucleotides match TRBD1. V lost 3 bases to trimming and J lost 2 bases; unmatched junction nucleotides: 12. There are 17 residues in the CDR3. Germline V gene data show CDR1 as MNHEY and CDR2 as SMNVEV (reference sequence). The CDR3 spells CASSFLRGDRQNTEAFF. The CDR3 region has the DNA TGTGCCAGCAGTTTTCTCAGGGGGGACAGACAAAACACTGAAGCTTTCTTT.

The chain joins TRBV9 to TRBJ1-3; D perhaps matches TRBD1 (5 bases). Trimming took off 0 bases at V and 4 bases at J, with 5 bases between the two ends. CDR1 and CDR2 (germline): SGDLS, YYNGEE. This CDR3 has 13 residues. CDR3 sequence (DNA): TGTGCCAGCAGCGTAGAGGGGGGAAACACCATATATTTT. Protein sequence: CASSVEGGNTIYF.

The chain links TRBV4-1 to TRBJ2-1; 8 bases line up with TRBD2. CDR3 length: 17 residues. The V gene end was trimmed by 1 base and the J gene end by 6 bases; junction bases not matched to a gene: 11. In germline, CDR1 is MGHRA, CDR2 YSYEKL. The CDR3 bases are TGCGCCAGCAGCCAAGTAGCCGGGGGGGCAGACCCCAATGAGCAGTTCTTC. It yields the protein CASSQVAGGADPNEQFF.

J is TRBJ2-3 and V is TRBV19; TRBD2 matches 10 bases. Germline V gene data show CDR1 as LNHDA and CDR2 as SQIVND (reference sequence). J lost 0 bases, V lost 3 bases, and 12 bases had no gene match. The CDR3 sequence is 19 residues long. The CDR3 reads CASSIGVAGGRLSTDTQYF. The CDR3 nucleotides are TGTGCCAGTAGTATTGGAGTAGCGGGGGGCCGACTTAGCACAGATACGCAGTATTTT.

The CDR3 sequence: CASGLVLGGKYYEQYF. Written as DNA, the CDR3 is TGTGCTAGTGGTTTGGTCCTTGGGGGGAAGTACTACGAGCAGTACTTC. This chain links TRBV12-5 with TRBJ2-7; maybe TRBD2 (6 bases). V shed 0 bases and J shed 3 bases, with 15 bases lying between them. This CDR3 has 16 residues. Germline CDR1 is LGHNT and CDR2 is FRNRAP.

The rearrangement joins TRBV2 to TRBJ1-5, with TRBD1 matching 7 bases. Trimming removed 6 bases from V and 0 bases from J; junction bases left unmatched: 8. Germline CDR1 and CDR2: SNHLY and FYNNEI. This CDR3 spans 16 amino acids. The CDR3 loop reads CASRAGTVYSNQPQHF. Written as DNA, the CDR3 is TGTGCCAGCAGGGCCGGGACAGTTTATAGCAATCAGCCCCAGCATTTT.

The chain employs TRBV18 and TRBJ1-3; D may be TRBD1 (6 bases). Germline V gene sequence: CDR1 KGHSH, CDR2 LQKENI. Deletions cut 0 bases from V and 2 bases from J, with 8 bases between. This CDR3 has 15 residues. This CDR3 is CASSPPGAAGNTIYF. The CDR3, as DNA: TGTGCCAGCTCACCACCGGGGGCAGCTGGAAACACCATATATTTT.